Listed here are 26 T cell receptor beta chains from one sample, sequenced in a study of T cell responses to AZD1222 COVID-19 vaccine. Data came from immunoSEQ multiplex PCR; TCRdb stores just in-frame clones and leaves some out. Among 110,000 or so clones listed, roughly 89% were seen once. Sample: peripheral blood, taken on day 0 of MenACWY control vaccination. The receptors shown here come from an adult in good health.

This chain joins TRBV7-8 and TRBJ1-5; D is uncertain. Trimming cost V 5 bases and J 4 bases, with 9 bases left between them. This CDR3 comprises 13 residues. From germline, CDR1 is SGHVS and CDR2 FQNEAQ. The CDR3 DNA reads as TGTGCCAGCAGCCTCAGGCTTAATCAGCCCCAGCATTTT. Residues: CASSLRLNQPQHF.

The chain employs TRBV7-9 and TRBJ1-6; 9 bases are shared with TRBD1. Germline CDR1 reads SEHNR; CDR2 reads FQNEAQ (reference sequence). The CDR3 runs to 16 residues. V was clipped by 1 base and J by 10 bases; unmatched bases: 8. This chain's CDR3 is CASSLVLTGGRSPLHF. The CDR3 bases are TGTGCCAGCAGCTTAGTACTTACAGGGGGCCGGTCACCCCTCCACTTT. The full variable domain, in which reference TRBV7-9 and TRBJ1-6 provide the parts outside the CDR3, is DTGVSQNPRHKITKRGQNVTFRCDPISEHNRLYWYRQTLGQGPEFLTYFQNEAQLEKSRLLSDRFSAERPKGSFSTLEIQRTEQGDSAMYLCASSLVLTGGRSPLHFGNGTRLTVT.

V usage is TRBV29-1 and J usage is TRBJ1-1, with D hard to call. V lost 4 bases to trimming and J lost 1 base, with 1 base between them. Germline-derived CDR1 and CDR2 are SQVTM and ANQGSEA. The CDR3 has 10 amino acids. The CDR3: CSVANTEAFF. The CDR3 DNA reads TGCAGCGTTGCGAACACTGAAGCTTTCTTT.

The rearrangement uses TRBV5-1 and TRBJ2-5, with D possibly TRBD2 on 5 matching bases. CDR1 and CDR2 from the germline V gene are SGHRS and YFSETQ. CDR3 length equals 13 residues. With 0 bases removed from V and 4 bases from J, the gap between germline ends came to 7 bases. Written as DNA, the CDR3 is TGCGCCAGCAGCTTGGCCCGGGGAGAGACCCAGTACTTC. Translated: CASSLARGETQYF.

In this sample, this clone turned up once. The CDR3 sequence is CAKRNRPDSYEQYF. The DNA of the CDR3 is TGTGCCAAACGCAACAGGCCGGATTCCTACGAGCAGTACTTC. This chain connects TRBV2 to TRBJ2-7, with D possibly TRBD1 on 5 matching bases. The CDR3 is 14 amino acids. CDR1 is SNHLY, CDR2 FYNNEI, per germline. V was cut by 10 bases and J by 1 base, with 17 bases left in between. The variable domain in full, with the rest retrieved from reference TRBV2 and TRBJ2-7, is EPEVTQTPSHQVTQMGQEVILRCVPISNHLYFYWYRQILGQKVEFLVSFYNNEISEKSEIFDDQFSVERPDGSNFTLKIRSTKLEDSAMYFCAKRNRPDSYEQYFGPGTRLTVT.

The CDR3 protein is CASSPSGLAGVTDTQYF. The CDR3 region has the DNA TGTGCCAGCAGCCCTAGCGGGCTAGCGGGGGTCACAGATACGCAGTATTTT. This chain joins TRBV3-1 (or the pseudogene TRBV3-2) and TRBJ2-3; 10 bases line up with TRBD2. The CDR3 sequence is 17 residues long. The V segment lost 4 bases and the J segment 2 bases; nucleotides outside the gene matches: 9. Germline lookup yields CDR1 LGHDT and CDR2 YNNKEL (reference sequence).

This clone was detected only once. This chain joins TRBV27 and TRBJ1-5; D not certain. Deletions cut 2 bases from V and 3 bases from J, with 20 bases between. Germline CDR1 reads MNHEY; CDR2 reads SMNVEV (reference sequence). The CDR3 sequence is 18 residues long. The CDR3 DNA follows: TGTGCCAGCAGTTTACCTTGGGGTATCGGGCACCCCAATCAGCCCCAGCATTTT. The encoded protein is CASSLPWGIGHPNQPQHF.

V and J are TRBV7-9 and TRBJ1-5, with 9 bases matching TRBD1. The CDR3 consists of 15 residues. The germline gives CDR1 SEHNR, CDR2 FQNEAQ (reference sequence). V lost 1 base to trimming and J lost 6 bases; unmatched junction nucleotides: 4. CDR3 DNA sequence: TGTGCCAGCAGCTTAGGACAGGGGGTAAGTCAGCCCCAGCATTTT. Translating it yields CASSLGQGVSQPQHF.

The V call is TRBV18, the J call TRBJ2-3; D is unclear. The CDR3 loop spans 14 amino acids. The germline gives CDR1 KGHSH, CDR2 LQKENI. Deletions cut 8 bases from V and 3 bases from J, with 15 bases between. CDR3: CASAMRTDTDTQYF. The CDR3 region has the DNA TGTGCCAGCGCGATGCGGACGGATACAGATACGCAGTATTTT.

This clone was recorded only once. The chain uses TRBV5-4 and TRBJ2-1, with unresolved D. CDR3 size: 11 residues. CDR1 is SGHNT and CDR2 is YYREEE in the germline V gene (reference sequence). The V and J ends lost 2 bases and 8 bases respectively, with 5 bases between them. CDR3 sequence (DNA): TGTGCCAGCAGCTTAAGTGATGAGCAGTTCTTC. Protein product: CASSLSDEQFF.

CDR3: CASTDSPFSYGYTF. CDR3 DNA: TGTGCCAGCACGGACAGCCCATTTTCCTATGGCTACACCTTC. The gene calls are TRBV6-5 and TRBJ1-2, with TRBD1 as a possible D gene (6 bases). This CDR3 has 14 amino acids. Germline lookup yields CDR1 MNHEY and CDR2 SVGAGI. Trimming pared 7 bases from V and 4 bases from J, leaving 16 bases between.

The gene calls are TRBV2 and TRBJ1-5; D is uncertain. Germline V CDR1 and CDR2: SNHLY, FYNNEI. V shed 4 bases and J shed 4 bases, with 11 bases lying between them. This CDR3 region has 14 residues. The chain's CDR3 is CASSGQAGNQPQHF. In nucleotides, the CDR3 is TGTGCCAGCAGTGGCCAGGCGGGGAATCAGCCCCAGCATTTT.

The chain has TRBV10-1 and TRBJ1-1; no firm D call. This CDR3 comprises 13 residues. Germline V CDR1 and CDR2: WNHNN, SYGVQD (reference sequence). Trimming took 7 bases from V and 1 from J, leaving 10 bases between them. The CDR3 DNA follows: TGCGCCAGCACTGACACATCGAACACTGAAGCTTTCTTT. Its protein product is CASTDTSNTEAFF.

This clone was detected only once. V and J are TRBV7-2 and TRBJ1-5, with D possibly being TRBD1 (5 bases). CDR1 is SGHTA and CDR2 is FQGNSA in the germline V gene. Trimming removed 4 bases from V and 4 bases from J, with 17 bases in between. The length of the CDR3 is 16 residues. In DNA form, the CDR3 reads TGTGCCAGCAGCTCCCTCGCGGGGGGATCTAATCAGCCCCAGCATTTT. Translation: CASSSLAGGSNQPQHF.

This chain uses TRBV7-9 with TRBJ2-3; 7 bases fit TRBD1. V gave up 5 bases and J gave up 2 bases; unmatched junction bases: 10. Per the germline V gene, CDR1 is SEHNR and CDR2 is FQNEAQ (reference sequence). This CDR3 contains 16 residues. The CDR3 DNA reads TGTGCCAGCAGCCCACCGGACAGGCATCTCACAGATACGCAGTATTTT. This encodes CASSPPDRHLTDTQYF.

The chain recombines TRBV4-3 with TRBJ1-1; 8 nucleotides match TRBD1. V lost 6 bases, J lost 4 bases, and 10 bases stayed unmatched. Per the germline V gene, CDR1 is LGHNA and CDR2 is YSLEER. The CDR3 extends over 15 amino acids. The CDR3, as DNA: TGCGCCAGCAGTCGGGACAGGATCTCGGGCACTGAAGCTTTCTTT. It codes for CASSRDRISGTEAFF.

Of note for this clone: Other DNA sequences from this sample encode an identical CDR3 as well. V gene TRBV6-5 combines with J gene TRBJ2-2; tentatively, D is TRBD1 (5 bases). Trimming left V 2 bases short and J 5 bases short, with 9 bases between. From germline, CDR1 is MNHEY and CDR2 SVGAGI. This CDR3 is 14 amino acids long. The CDR3 protein is CASSYDSGTGELFF. The CDR3 bases are TGTGCCAGCAGTTACGATTCAGGGACCGGGGAGCTGTTTTTT.

This sequence joins TRBV19 and TRBJ2-3, with 8 bases identical to TRBD2. CDR1 and CDR2 (germline): LNHDA, SQIVND (reference sequence). V gave up 4 bases and J gave up 4 bases; unmatched junction bases: 4. The CDR3 length is 14 residues. Here the CDR3 reads CASSKLSGADTQYF. The CDR3 DNA reads as TGTGCCAGTAGTAAACTTAGCGGGGCAGATACGCAGTATTTT.

The genes are TRBV2 and TRBJ2-7; D perhaps matches TRBD2 (5 bases). Germline assignment: CDR1 SNHLY and CDR2 FYNNEI. The CDR3 is 12 residues long. V was clipped by 8 bases and J by 3 bases, with 11 bases between them. The CDR3 sequence is CASRTGSYEQYF. The CDR3 bases are TGTGCCAGCCGTACGGGGAGCTACGAGCAGTACTTC.

The V and J genes are TRBV10-1 and TRBJ1-1, with D unclear. CDR1 and CDR2 from the germline V gene are WNHNN and SYGVQD (reference sequence). The CDR3 length is 13 residues. V lost 3 bases, J lost 1 base, and 6 bases lay in between. CDR3 amino acids: CASSDYRNTEAFF. The CDR3 DNA is TGCGCCAGCAGTGACTACAGGAACACTGAAGCTTTCTTT.

This chain links TRBV7-3 with TRBJ1-3; D is possibly TRBD1 (6 bases). CDR1 SGHTA and CDR2 FQGTGA come from the germline V gene. CDR3 length: 15 amino acids. V lost 5 bases to trimming and J lost 0 bases, with 11 bases between them. CDR3 coding DNA: TGTGCCAGCAGCCGAGACAGGCTCTCTGGAAACACCATATATTTT. This codes for CASSRDRLSGNTIYF.

The rearrangement uses TRBV3-1 (or the pseudogene TRBV3-2) and TRBJ2-1, with 8 nucleotides matching TRBD2. The V and J ends lost 2 bases and 10 bases, in that order; junction bases with no gene match: 7. Per the germline V gene, CDR1 is LGHDT and CDR2 is YNNKEL (reference sequence). The CDR3 is 14 residues long. The CDR3 DNA sequence: TGTGCCAGCAGCCAATTTACCGGGGGGGGCGAGCAGTTCTTC. It yields the protein CASSQFTGGGEQFF.

This clone turned up a few times. The V and J genes are TRBV5-4 and TRBJ2-3, with TRBD1 identical over 8 bases. The CDR3 is made up of 13 amino acids. CDR1 SGHNT and CDR2 YYREEE come from the germline V gene (reference sequence). J was trimmed by 5 bases and V by 5 bases; bases with no gene match: 4. CDR3: CASRQGVGDTQYF. The CDR3 region has the DNA TGTGCCAGCAGACAGGGGGTTGGAGATACGCAGTATTTT.

This chain joins TRBV7-9 and TRBJ2-1; TRBD2 aligns across 8 bases. Germline V gene sequence: CDR1 SEHNR, CDR2 FQNEAQ (reference sequence). The length of the CDR3 is 18 residues. Trimming removed 4 bases from V and 8 bases from J; junction bases left unmatched: 19. This CDR3 is CASSSLRPGGGGPYEQFF. The CDR3 DNA reads TGTGCCAGCAGCTCGCTACGACCTGGGGGCGGGGGGCCCTATGAGCAGTTCTTC.

The chain combines TRBV5-6 with TRBJ2-7; unclear D gene. Germline values: CDR1 SGHDT, CDR2 YYEEEE. Between the trimmed V and J ends, which lost 0 bases and 5 bases, there was a span of 3 bases. The CDR3 totals 11 residues. The CDR3 bases are TGTGCCAGCAGCTTGGAGAACGAGCAGTACTTC. Translation: CASSLENEQYF.

V usage is TRBV5-1 and J usage is TRBJ1-4; D gene unclear. The CDR3 runs 14 residues. The germline V and J ends were trimmed by 3 bases and 0 bases, with 6 bases remaining between them. CDR1 is SGHRS and CDR2 is YFSETQ in the germline V gene. CDR3 residues: CASSYFTTNEKLFF. The CDR3 DNA is TGCGCCAGCAGCTACTTTACAACTAATGAAAAACTGTTTTTT.